The sequence of this TCR beta chain was determined in a study of cytomegalovirus exposure and HLA in healthy donors. Whole-study context: A previous analysis identified 100 million or so unique TCR beta sequences derived from around 200 million T cells. Around 80 million unique TCR sequences came from HLA-typed donors in an early release.

Points from the study as a whole: The study labeled 170 or so TCR beta chains cytomegalovirus-associated.

Use of 60 Vbeta and 13 Jbeta primers characterized the PCR. The data were produced by immunoSEQ multiplex PCR, yet TCRdb's version contains in-frame clones alone and is incomplete. The sample has about 150,000 clones, over 65% seen once. Details on this clone: Its specificity is not known.

The origin of this receptor is a woman in her thirties or forties in good health and CMV-seronegative. Material for sequencing was PBMCs.

The CDR3 protein is CASDFGGIGGNTIYF. DNA of the CDR3: TGTGCCAGCGACTTCGGGGGGATCGGAGGAAACACCATATATTTT. The chain employs TRBV6-6 and TRBJ1-3; D is possibly TRBD1 (5 bases). CDR1 and CDR2 from the germline V gene are MNHNY and SVGAGI (reference sequence). The V end was cut by 8 bases, the J end by 4 bases, with 18 bases between. This CDR3 spans 15 amino acids.